The 8 T cell receptor beta chains listed next were all sequenced from one sample in a study of OX40 agonist ivuxolimab in advanced cancers. The data were produced by immunoSEQ multiplex PCR, yet TCRdb's version contains in-frame clones alone and is incomplete. The sample consists of about 82,000 clones, almost 90% of them appearing once. Specimen: CD4+ or CD8+ T cells sorted from blood, collected in a trial of the OX40 agonist ivuxolimab. The receptors originated from an adult with an advanced solid tumor such as melanoma, head and neck, liver or kidney cancer.

The chain employs TRBV4-2 and TRBJ2-3; D may be TRBD2 (6 bases). Trimming shortened V by 1 base and J by 2 bases, and 13 bases separated the two germline ends. The CDR3 runs to 16 residues. From germline, CDR1 is LGHNA and CDR2 YNFKEQ. The CDR3 sequence is CASSQGVAEFTDTQYF. DNA for the CDR3: TGTGCCAGCAGCCAAGGAGTAGCGGAATTCACAGATACGCAGTATTTT.

The rearrangement uses TRBV19 and TRBJ2-7, with 10 nucleotides matching TRBD1. Per germline, CDR1 LNHDA and CDR2 SQIVND (reference sequence). The V segment lost 3 bases and the J segment 7 bases; nucleotides outside the gene matches: 6. There are 14 residues in the CDR3. CDR3 residues: CASSMGTGAREQYF. Written as DNA, the CDR3 is TGTGCCAGTAGTATGGGGACAGGGGCTCGAGAGCAGTACTTC.

The chain is built from TRBV5-1 and TRBJ2-7; D call uncertain. Germline V lookup: CDR1 SGHRS, CDR2 YFSETQ. Trimming pared 4 bases from V and 3 bases from J, leaving 14 bases between. The CDR3 sequence is 14 residues long. The CDR3 region has the DNA TGCGCCAGCAGCAACCGGGCCCGGCGCTACGAGCAGTACTTC. Its translation: CASSNRARRYEQYF.

The rearrangement links TRBV14 to TRBJ1-2, with 7 bases fitting TRBD1. The CDR3 consists of 15 residues. The trim removed 2 bases at V and 2 bases at J, leaving 5 bases unmatched. Germline V gene sequence: CDR1 SGHDN, CDR2 FVKESK. The chain's CDR3 is CASSQNRGFNYGYTF. The DNA of the CDR3 is TGTGCCAGCAGCCAAAACAGGGGCTTCAACTATGGCTACACCTTC.

This clone has just one count. The rearrangement links TRBV27 to TRBJ1-5; D remains unclear. This CDR3 is 16 amino acids long. Germline loops: CDR1 MNHEY, CDR2 SMNVEV (reference sequence). Trimming pared 3 bases from V and 5 bases from J, leaving 17 bases between. CDR3 coding DNA: TGTGCCAGCAGTTTCCCCCTTGGCAAGCCCGATCAGCCCCAGCATTTT. Encoded protein: CASSFPLGKPDQPQHF.

The chain is built from TRBV27 and TRBJ2-7, with a possible D match to TRBD1 (6 bases). V dropped 4 bases and J dropped 2 bases, with 18 bases sitting between them. Germline assignment: CDR1 MNHEY and CDR2 SMNVEV (reference sequence). The CDR3 has 16 residues. CDR3 sequence reads: CASSSTSTRGTYEQYF. Here the CDR3 DNA reads TGTGCCAGCAGTTCTACGTCGACCAGGGGAACCTACGAGCAGTACTTC.

The gene calls are TRBV4-2 and TRBJ2-2, with unresolved D. The CDR3 has 15 amino acids. Germline loops: CDR1 LGHNA, CDR2 YNFKEQ. The ends were cut back, 3 bases at V and 2 bases at J, with 10 bases in the middle. The CDR3 bases are TGTGCCAGCAGCCAGGCCCGGTCCAACACCGGGGAGCTGTTTTTT. Amino acid sequence: CASSQARSNTGELFF.

The V gene is TRBV29-1, the J gene TRBJ1-4; D call uncertain. Trimming left V 4 bases short and J 2 bases short, with 8 bases between. CDR1 and CDR2 from the germline V gene are SQVTM and ANQGSEA. The length of the CDR3 is 13 residues. CDR3 protein: CSVGRETNEKLFF. The CDR3, as DNA: TGCAGCGTTGGGAGGGAGACTAATGAAAAACTGTTTTTT.